The sequence of this TCR beta chain was determined in a study of control samples from healthy donors and cancer patients. V was trimmed by 6 bases and J by 6 bases, leaving 26 bases between them. Germline V lookup: CDR1 MGHRA, CDR2 YSYEKL. The CDR3 is 18 residues long. This clone was recorded a few times. Profiled with immunoSEQ multiplex PCR; TCRdb holds only in-frame clones, not every one. There are fewer than 200,000 clones in the sample; roughly 95% occur only once, and about 4% lies in the top ten. The receptor comes from a woman aged 55-69 years in good health. The chain has TRBV4-1 and TRBJ2-2; D possibly uses TRBD1 or TRBD2 (5 bases each). The sequenced material came from blood. The CDR3 DNA reads TGCGCCAGCAGGAAGGTAGGACACTCGGGGCGTAACGCCGGGGAGCTGTTTTTT. Its protein product is CASRKVGHSGRNAGELFF.